This T cell receptor beta chain was captured in a study of blood T cell repertoires in COVID-19. About the research overall: Samples taken during acute and convalescent COVID-19 were collected in the United States, Italy and Spain. The analysed material was cDNA or gDNA that came from T cells, B-cell-depleted T cells, or PBMCs.

Only in-frame clones appear in the TCRdb table, and some are missing; sequencing was by immunoSEQ multiplex PCR. The sample lists 95,000 to 110,000 clones, 88% occurring once. The germline CDR1 and CDR2 sequences are SGHDN and FVKESK. This CDR3 is 13 amino acids long. V was trimmed by 4 bases and J by 10 bases, leaving 17 bases between them. This TCR was recovered from a man in his fifties with active or convalescent COVID-19. This chain links TRBV14 with TRBJ2-7; TRBD1 might be the D (6 bases). Sequenced: peripheral blood. The CDR3 sequence is CASSPTGTTKQYF. The CDR3 coding sequence is TGTGCCAGCAGCCCTACCGGGACAACCAAACAGTACTTC.